The 14 T cell receptor beta chains reported below all come from one sample, sequenced in a study of shared clonotypes between healthy human individuals. Only in-frame clones appear in the TCRdb table, and some are missing; sequencing was by immunoSEQ multiplex PCR. The sample has hundreds of thousands of clones, 60% to 75% seen once; the top ten hold roughly 1.9%. Sequenced sample: memory CD4+ T cells sorted from blood. Subset denoted: CD45RA-negative fraction. These TCRs come from a woman in her 30s in good health.

This clone has only a few counts. The chain is built from TRBV2 and TRBJ2-1; D uncertain. V lost 11 bases and J 0 bases, leaving 8 bases between the germline ends. Germline assignment: CDR1 SNHLY and CDR2 FYNNEI. CDR3 size: 12 residues. CDR3 DNA: TGTGCCGGCGGACCCTCCTACAATGAGCAGTTCTTC. This sequence encodes CAGGPSYNEQFF.

This clone was observed a single time. The gene calls are TRBV28 and TRBJ2-2, with 8 bases that match TRBD1. With 6 bases clipped from V and 6 bases from J, the junction kept 15 bases outside the gene matches. This CDR3 comprises 17 residues. Germline lookup yields CDR1 MDHEN and CDR2 SYDVKM. The CDR3 nucleotides read TGTGCCAGCAGAGGACCTCGGACAGGGAGTGTGTCCGGGGAGCTGTTTTTT. It specifies CASRGPRTGSVSGELFF.

The sample holds one count of this clone. The V call is TRBV6-1, the J call TRBJ2-7, with TRBD1 identical over 7 bases. Germline V gene data show CDR1 as MNHNS and CDR2 as SASEGT. This CDR3 region has 17 residues. V gave up 4 bases and J gave up 0 bases; unmatched junction bases: 12. The CDR3 region is CASSGPGQFLRSYEQYF. CDR3 sequence (DNA): TGTGCCAGCAGTGGCCCGGGACAGTTCCTTCGCTCCTACGAGCAGTACTTC.

In this sample, this clone turned up many times. This sequence joins TRBV28 and TRBJ1-3; 7 nucleotides agree with TRBD1. V shed 6 bases and J 4 bases; nucleotides not matched to a gene: 9. Looked up from germline, CDR1 is MDHEN and CDR2 is SYDVKM. This CDR3 spans 15 amino acids. The CDR3 loop is CASREGNRGGNTIYF. The CDR3 coding sequence is TGTGCCAGCAGGGAAGGTAACAGGGGAGGAAACACCATATATTTT.

The table lists this clone with a few counts. The V call is TRBV28, the J call TRBJ1-2, with 10 positions matching TRBD1. The germline CDR1 and CDR2 sequences are MDHEN and SYDVKM. Trimming removed 8 bases from V and 7 bases from J; junction bases left unmatched: 7. CDR3 size: 13 residues. The CDR3: CASRRQGASGYTF. CDR3 bases: TGTGCCAGCCGCCGACAGGGGGCCTCTGGCTACACCTTC.

The chain uses TRBV9 and TRBJ2-1, with 8 bases that match TRBD2. The CDR3 runs 16 residues. The junction had 9 bases not matched to a gene; V was cut back by 3 bases and J by 4 bases. CDR1 SGDLS and CDR2 YYNGEE come from the germline V gene. The CDR3 loop reads CASSERGSGVYNEQFF. The CDR3 DNA sequence: TGTGCCAGCAGCGAGAGGGGTAGCGGGGTTTACAATGAGCAGTTCTTC.

Concerning this clone itself: The sample contains more than one DNA sequence encoding this CDR3. The rearrangement links TRBV11-2 to TRBJ2-2, with D possibly matching TRBD1 (6 bases). Germline values: CDR1 SGHAT, CDR2 FQNNGV. V was pared by 4 bases and J by 5 bases, with 8 bases between. The CDR3 loop spans 13 amino acids. The CDR3 bases are TGTGCCAGCAGCTCAACAGGGACCGGGGAGCTGTTTTTT. It encodes CASSSTGTGELFF.

A few counts support this clone. The V and J genes are TRBV27 and TRBJ2-7; possibly TRBD1 or TRBD2 for D (5 bases each). Germline CDR1 and CDR2: MNHEY and SMNVEV (reference sequence). Trimming pared 3 bases from V and 5 bases from J, leaving 11 bases between. This CDR3 is 13 amino acids long. The CDR3 sequence is CASSFQGANEQYF. DNA for the CDR3: TGTGCCAGCAGTTTCCAGGGAGCCAACGAGCAGTACTTC.

On this clone: Other DNA variants within this sample encode the same CDR3. This chain links TRBV6-5 with TRBJ1-5; 8 nucleotides line up with TRBD1. This CDR3 comprises 12 residues. V was clipped by 4 bases and J by 7 bases; unmatched bases: 0. Germline values: CDR1 MNHEY, CDR2 SVGAGI. The CDR3 is CASSSGGQPQHF. For the CDR3, the DNA is TGTGCCAGCAGTTCAGGGGGCCAGCCCCAGCATTTT.

The chain recombines TRBV10-3 with TRBJ2-2; 9 bases are a match to TRBD2. Germline loops: CDR1 ENHRY, CDR2 SYGVKD. This CDR3 contains 16 residues. Trimming cost V 10 bases and J 5 bases; bases outside gene matches: 14. CDR3 sequence (DNA): TGTGCCACCGGGACTAGCATACCGCGATGGACCGGGGAGCTGTTTTTT. Translation gives CATGTSIPRWTGELFF.

This clone was recorded only once. The chain uses TRBV7-2 and TRBJ2-7, with D tentatively TRBD1 (6 bases). This CDR3 has 14 amino acids. CDR1 and CDR2 from the germline V gene are SGHTA and FQGNSA. The V and J ends lost 2 bases and 4 bases respectively, with 12 bases between them. The DNA of the CDR3 is TGTGCCAGCAGCTTATCGGGACAAGCTTACGAGCAGTACTTC. Protein sequence: CASSLSGQAYEQYF.

V and J are TRBV7-3 and TRBJ2-2; maybe TRBD2 (5 bases). The length of the CDR3 is 16 residues. Germline assignment: CDR1 SGHTA and CDR2 FQGTGA. V gave up 5 bases and J gave up 6 bases, with 19 bases separating them. CDR3 in amino acids: CASSPRVGVRPGELFF. CDR3 in DNA: TGTGCCAGCAGCCCTCGGGTGGGAGTCCGCCCCGGGGAGCTGTTTTTT.

Many counts were recorded for this clone. The chain joins TRBV4-1 to TRBJ2-2; 9 positions match TRBD1. V lost 0 bases to trimming and J lost 5 bases; unmatched junction nucleotides: 7. The CDR3 is 17 residues long. Germline CDR1 reads MGHRA; CDR2 reads YSYEKL. The CDR3 region has the DNA TGCGCCAGCAGCCAAGATTTGACAGGGGGAGGAACCGGGGAGCTGTTTTTT. Encoded protein: CASSQDLTGGGTGELFF.

This clone came up a few times. The rearrangement uses TRBV2 and TRBJ1-5; 10 nucleotides agree with TRBD1. Germline V gene sequence: CDR1 SNHLY, CDR2 FYNNEI. V dropped 1 base and J dropped 6; count of bases not matched to a gene: 3. The CDR3 is made up of 15 amino acids. CDR3 region: CASSEGGQGSQPQHF. CDR3 nucleotides: TGTGCCAGCAGTGAAGGGGGACAGGGGAGTCAGCCCCAGCATTTT. Drawing the rest from reference TRBV2 and TRBJ1-5, the complete variable domain is EPEVTQTPSHQVTQMGQEVILRCVPISNHLYFYWYRQILGQKVEFLVSFYNNEISEKSEIFDDQFSVERPDGSNFTLKIRSTKLEDSAMYFCASSEGGQGSQPQHFGDGTRLSIL.